This TCR beta chain emerged from a study of blood T cell repertoires in COVID-19 (dated by TCRdb to about 2020). At the level of the whole study: Samples from collaborators originated in the United States, Italy and Spain and spanned both the acute and convalescent phases of COVID-19. HLA class I and class II types, where available, came from metadata supplied by the sample provider rather than from assay-based typing. Deeply sampled blood TCRbeta repertoires from subjects exposed to, actively infected with, or recovered from COVID-19 were included in the dataset. The repertoires were released in a freely available public database meant as a resource for research on the immune response to SARS-CoV-2. Nearly every sample came with metadata listing a de-identified subject ID, COVID-19 status, age in years and sex. The prospective study material was composed of cDNA or gDNA derived from T cells, B-cell-depleted T cells, or PBMCs. The samples were drawn from the first 160 participants of the ongoing ImmuneRACE study and from over 950 subjects provided by 6 global collaborators.

CDR1 and CDR2 are drawn from the germline V gene (reference sequence): LGHDT, YNNKEL. The CDR3, cysteine through phenylalanine, is 15 amino acids long. Here the CDR3 DNA is all that survives: 45 bases in frame from base 1. Trimming accounts for 4 bases at V and 8 bases at J, while the number of junction bases matched to no gene is 13. The immunoSEQ Assay, a bias-controlled multiplex PCR, was used to amplify TCRbeta CDR3 regions from genomic DNA. Processing in the source paper ran as follows. The number of nucleated cells in each sample was estimated from the amplification of reference gene primers within the assay. To quantify the absolute abundance of each unique TCRbeta CDR3 rearrangement, sequence reads were collapsed and filtered. Productive Simpson clonality was computed per sample as the square root of Simpson's diversity index over productive rearrangements. TCRdb's version of the immuneACCESS table is confined to in-frame rearrangements and falls short of the full clone set. An unresolved V gene accounts for under half of the shortfall where checked; the remainder is of unknown origin. That table gives V, J and clone size, and the DNA gave D and trimming. Present in this sample are roughly 140,000 clones, 87% of which were seen just once. The ten largest clones take up over 3.5% of the sample.

Findings and caveats that apply to the study as a whole: How much clinical and demographic metadata was included differed by source and by participant, and the metadata was provided uncurated.

The collaborating institutions used their own protocols to collect whole blood in K2EDTA tubes. For TCRbeta analysis, collaborators shipped samples as frozen whole blood, isolated PBMCs, or DNA extracted from either of those sample types. Comments on this clone: Its antigen remains unidentified. Base-call qualities are not available, and no considerably larger clone is one nucleotide away.

This sequence uses TRBV3-1 (or the pseudogene TRBV3-2) and TRBJ1-2; 7 bases in the junction line up with TRBD1. The TCR was taken from a woman aged 55-69 years with active or convalescent COVID-19. Sequencing input: peripheral blood. The CDR3 is CASSRLRQGMGGYTF. At the DNA level, the sequence is TGTGCCAGCAGCCGCTTGAGACAGGGAATGGGCGGCTACACCTTC.